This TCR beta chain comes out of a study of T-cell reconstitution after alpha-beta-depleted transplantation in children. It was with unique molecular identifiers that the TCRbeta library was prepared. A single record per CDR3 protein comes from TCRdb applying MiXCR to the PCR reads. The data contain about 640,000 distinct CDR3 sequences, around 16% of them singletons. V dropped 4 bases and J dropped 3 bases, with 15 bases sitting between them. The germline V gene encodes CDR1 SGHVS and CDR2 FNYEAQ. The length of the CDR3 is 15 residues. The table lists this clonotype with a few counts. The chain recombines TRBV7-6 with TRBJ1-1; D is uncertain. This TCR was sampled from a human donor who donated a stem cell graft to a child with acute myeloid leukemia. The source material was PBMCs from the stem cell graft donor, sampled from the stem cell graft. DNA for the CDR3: TGTGCCAGCAGCTCCCCGGGGAGTGGGGACACTGAAGCTTTCTTT. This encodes CASSSPGSGDTEAFF.